Following are 10 T cell receptor beta chains from one sample sequenced in a study of blood T cell repertoires in COVID-19 (TCRdb year 2020). The protocol used for the library was the immunoSEQ multiplex PCR assay. Imported from immuneACCESS, the table was reduced by TCRdb to in-frame sequences with V and J called. These copies leave out some clones; in studies compared against another copy, an unresolved V gene accounts for under half, and the cause of the remainder is not known. This sample has around 190,000 clones in its table, and about 88% of those were observed once. The ten largest clones take up over 15% of the sample. Material: peripheral blood. The origin of the receptors is a man over 45 with COVID-19, enrolled during active disease.

The chain has TRBV30 and TRBJ1-4, with 7 bases identical to TRBD1. Germline values: CDR1 GTSNPN, CDR2 SVGIG (reference sequence). The CDR3 runs to 15 residues. V shed 0 bases, J shed 6 bases, and the junction held 7 bases outside the gene matches. CDR3 in amino acids: CAWSVQGGADEKLFF. The CDR3 DNA follows: TGTGCCTGGAGTGTACAAGGGGGCGCGGATGAAAAACTGTTTTTT.

This CDR3 is CASSPTSRLAGEGTGELFF. The DNA of the CDR3 is TGCGCCAGCAGCCCGACATCACGACTAGCGGGAGAGGGAACCGGGGAGCTGTTTTTT. This chain uses TRBV5-1 with TRBJ2-2, with 12 positions matching TRBD2. V shed 4 bases and J 5 bases; nucleotides not matched to a gene: 15. The CDR3 loop spans 19 amino acids. Germline CDR1 is SGHRS and CDR2 is YFSETQ.

The chain is built from TRBV19 and TRBJ2-7; TRBD1 is a possible D gene (5 bases). V lost 5 bases to trimming and J lost 2 bases, with 10 bases between them. CDR3 length: 13 residues. Germline values: CDR1 LNHDA, CDR2 SQIVND (reference sequence). Here the CDR3 DNA reads TGTGCCAGTAGTTGGCAGGGCGCCTACGAGCAGTACTTC. It encodes CASSWQGAYEQYF.

The rearrangement uses TRBV10-3 and TRBJ1-1; 9 nucleotides align to TRBD1. Trimming at V came to 10 bases and at J to 1 base, leaving 4 bases not matched to a gene. Germline V gene data show CDR1 as ENHRY and CDR2 as SYGVKD. The CDR3 length is 13 residues. This CDR3 is CATWTGENTEAFF. In nucleotides, the CDR3 is TGTGCCACCTGGACAGGGGAGAACACTGAAGCTTTCTTT.

The chain joins TRBV4-3 to TRBJ1-6, with D maybe TRBD1 (5 bases). Germline loops: CDR1 LGHNA, CDR2 YSLEER. The CDR3 extends over 19 amino acids. V gave up 0 bases and J gave up 8 bases, with 23 bases separating them. In DNA form, the CDR3 reads TGCGCCAGCAGCCAAGAATTAGTTAGAGGGACTAAGGGCGATTCACCCCTCCACTTT. Its protein is CASSQELVRGTKGDSPLHF.

The gene calls are TRBV19 and TRBJ2-5; 8 nucleotides match TRBD2. Germline V gene sequence: CDR1 LNHDA, CDR2 SQIVND (reference sequence). The V gene end was trimmed by 3 bases and the J gene end by 10 bases; junction bases not matched to a gene: 16. CDR3 length equals 16 residues. The DNA for the CDR3 is TGTGCCAGTAGTATTTCCCCAGCGGGGGCGACCAAGGGCCAGTACTTC. Translating gives CASSISPAGATKGQYF.

The chain uses TRBV6-5 and TRBJ2-7, with TRBD1 matching 9 bases. This CDR3 region has 15 residues. Losses at the gene ends were 5 bases for V and 6 bases for J; bases not matched to a gene: 11. Looked up from germline, CDR1 is MNHEY and CDR2 is SVGAGI. CDR3 bases: TGTGCCAGCAGTCCGGGACAGGGATTAAGCGGCGAGCAGTACTTC. It is translated as CASSPGQGLSGEQYF.

The chain couples TRBV6-1 to TRBJ2-7; the D gene is possibly TRBD1 (6 bases). The CDR3 totals 15 residues. Deletions cut 1 base from V and 4 bases from J, with 14 bases between. Looked up from germline, CDR1 is MNHNS and CDR2 is SASEGT. This CDR3 is CASSEGWDKAYEQYF. The CDR3 DNA follows: TGTGCCAGCAGTGAAGGTTGGGACAAGGCGTACGAGCAGTACTTC.

The CDR3, as DNA: TGTGCCAGCTCACCAGTACGCCTCGGAGCGGGAGGGTCCTACGAGCAGTACTTC. The encoded protein is CASSPVRLGAGGSYEQYF. The chain couples TRBV18 to TRBJ2-7; 10 positions match TRBD2. V gave up 2 bases and J gave up 1 base; unmatched junction bases: 11. The CDR3 totals 18 residues. CDR1 and CDR2 (germline): KGHSH, LQKENI.

V gene TRBV5-1 combines with J gene TRBJ1-2; 8 bases agree with TRBD1. This CDR3 is 15 amino acids long. V dropped 0 bases and J dropped 1; count of bases not matched to a gene: 2. Germline V gives CDR1 SGHRS, CDR2 YFSETQ. CDR3 DNA: TGCGCCAGCAGCTTGGGGACAGGGTTTAACTATGGCTACACCTTC. It codes for CASSLGTGFNYGYTF.